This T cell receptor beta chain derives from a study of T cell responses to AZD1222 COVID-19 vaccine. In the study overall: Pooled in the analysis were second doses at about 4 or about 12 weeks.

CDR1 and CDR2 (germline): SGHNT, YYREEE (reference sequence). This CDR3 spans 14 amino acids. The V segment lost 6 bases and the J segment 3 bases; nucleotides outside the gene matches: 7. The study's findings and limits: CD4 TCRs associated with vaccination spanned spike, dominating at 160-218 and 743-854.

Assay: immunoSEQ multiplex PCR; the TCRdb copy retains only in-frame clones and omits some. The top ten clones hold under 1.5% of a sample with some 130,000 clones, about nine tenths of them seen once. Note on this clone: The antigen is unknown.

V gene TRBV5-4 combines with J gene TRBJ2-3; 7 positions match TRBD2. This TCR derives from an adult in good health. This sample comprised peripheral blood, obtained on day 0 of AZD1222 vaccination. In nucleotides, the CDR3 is TGTGCCAGCACCTCGGCGGGGGTTACAGATACGCAGTATTTT. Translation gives CASTSAGVTDTQYF.